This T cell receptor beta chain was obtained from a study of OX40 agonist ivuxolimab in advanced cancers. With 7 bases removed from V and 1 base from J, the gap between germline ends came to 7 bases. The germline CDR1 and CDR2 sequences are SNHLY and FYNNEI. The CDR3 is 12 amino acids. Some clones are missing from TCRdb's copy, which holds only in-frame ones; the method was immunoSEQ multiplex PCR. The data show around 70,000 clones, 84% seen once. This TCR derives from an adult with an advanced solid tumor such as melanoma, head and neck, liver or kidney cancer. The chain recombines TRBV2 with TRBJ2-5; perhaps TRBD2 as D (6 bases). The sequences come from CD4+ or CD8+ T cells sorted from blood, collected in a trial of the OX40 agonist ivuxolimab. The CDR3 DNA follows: TGTGCCAGCACGGGACTCCAAGAGACCCAGTACTTC. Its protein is CASTGLQETQYF.